This is a list of T cell receptor beta chains from one sample in a study of cytomegalovirus exposure and HLA in healthy donors. Produced via immunoSEQ multiplex PCR; TCRdb's table is partial and in-frame only. In the table there are approximately 130,000 clones, around 70% of which are singletons. What was sequenced was PBMCs. Source of these receptors: a young man in good health and CMV-seronegative. The CDR3 runs from the conserved cysteine through the conserved F or W. The D gene is left open where the match is weak. Rows give clone size only sometimes, using once, few, many, or a class for an expanded clone.

v_gene,abundance,j_gene,len,d_gene,CDR3nt,CDR3aa
TRBV28,-,TRBJ2-3,14,TRBD1,TGTGCCAGCAGGCGAGACAGGGTAGCAGATACGCAGTATTTT,CASRRDRVADTQYF
TRBV7-8,few,TRBJ2-7,14,TRBD1,TGTGCCAGCAGCTTAGGGACAGGGGCCTACGAGCAGTACTTC,CASSLGTGAYEQYF
TRBV4-1,-,TRBJ2-5,14,-,TGCGCCAGCAGCCAAGATGTAAACTGGGAGACCCAGTACTTC,CASSQDVNWETQYF
TRBV10-3,once,TRBJ2-2,14,-,TGTGCCACCCGGGACAAGGAAAACACCGGGGAGCTGTTTTTT,CATRDKENTGELFF
TRBV7-2,once,TRBJ1-5,16,TRBD1,TGTGCCAGCAGCCCCCGGGACAGGGGTTTCAATCAGCCCCAGCATTTT,CASSPRDRGFNQPQHF
TRBV4-1,-,TRBJ2-5,17,TRBD1,TGCGCCAGCAGCCTACCCCGCGGGACAGGGGGCGTCGAGACCCAGTACTTC,CASSLPRGTGGVETQYF
TRBV5-1,-,TRBJ1-1,12,-,TGCGCCAGCAGCACCCAGGGTACTGAAGCTTTCTTT,CASSTQGTEAFF
TRBV27,once,TRBJ2-5,17,TRBD2,TGTGCCAGCAGTCGCCGCGTTAGCGGGAGGGCCGGGGAGACCCAGTACTTC,CASSRRVSGRAGETQYF
TRBV28,-,TRBJ2-5,14,TRBD2,TGTGCCAGCATTCGTAGCGGGGGGGAAGAGACCCAGTACTTC,CASIRSGGEETQYF
TRBV4-3,-,TRBJ2-1,12,-,TGCGCCAGCCGAGGGTCCTACAATGAGCAGTTCTTC,CASRGSYNEQFF
TRBV11-2,-,TRBJ2-2,15,-,TGTGCCAGCAGTTGGAACCGGGTCTTAACCGGGGAGCTGTTTTTT,CASSWNRVLTGELFF